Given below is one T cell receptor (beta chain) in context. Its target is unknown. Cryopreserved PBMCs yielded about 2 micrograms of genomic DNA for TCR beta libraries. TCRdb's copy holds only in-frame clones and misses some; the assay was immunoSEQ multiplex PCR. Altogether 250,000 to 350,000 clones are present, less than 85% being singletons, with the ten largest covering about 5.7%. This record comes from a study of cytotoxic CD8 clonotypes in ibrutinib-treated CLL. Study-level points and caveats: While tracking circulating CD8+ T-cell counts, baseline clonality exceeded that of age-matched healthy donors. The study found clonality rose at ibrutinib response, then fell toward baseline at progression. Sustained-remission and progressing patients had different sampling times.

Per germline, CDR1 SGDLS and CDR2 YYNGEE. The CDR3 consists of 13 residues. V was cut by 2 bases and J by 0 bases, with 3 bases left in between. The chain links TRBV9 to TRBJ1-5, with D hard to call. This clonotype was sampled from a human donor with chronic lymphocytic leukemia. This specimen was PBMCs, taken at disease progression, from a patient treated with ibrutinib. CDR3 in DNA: TGTGCCAGCAGCGTTGCTAGCAATCAGCCCCAGCATTTT. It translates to CASSVASNQPQHF.